A single sample gave rise to the 3 T cell receptor beta chains below, sequenced in a study of blood T cell repertoires in COVID-19. Here immunoSEQ multiplex PCR was the method, and the copy in TCRdb shows in-frame clones only, minus some. Here the sample spans a few hundred thousand clones, 70% to 90% being singletons. What was sequenced was PBMCs or T cells enriched from blood (not recorded which). The receptors derive from a man aged 30 to 45 who had recovered from COVID-19.

The chain is built from TRBV20-1 and TRBJ2-3; D remains ambiguous. Trimming took off 6 bases at V and 2 bases at J, with 6 bases between the two ends. The V gene's germline CDR1 is DFQATT and CDR2 SNEGSKA (reference sequence). This CDR3 contains 11 residues. Here the CDR3 reads CSAADTDTQYF. CDR3 in DNA: TGCAGTGCCGCGGACACAGATACGCAGTATTTT.

This chain connects TRBV5-1 to TRBJ2-6; TRBD1 matches at 7 bases. Germline assignment: CDR1 SGHRS and CDR2 YFSETQ. The length of the CDR3 is 15 residues. Trimming at V came to 4 bases and at J to 4 bases, leaving 5 bases not matched to a gene. This chain's CDR3 is CASSLQGTGANVLTF. The CDR3 bases are TGCGCCAGCAGCCTACAGGGGACCGGGGCCAACGTCCTGACTTTC.

The V call is TRBV5-1, the J call TRBJ2-7; D is ambiguous. Trimming cost V 0 bases and J 3 bases, with 10 bases left between them. This CDR3 has 14 residues. Germline values: CDR1 SGHRS, CDR2 YFSETQ. The CDR3 DNA sequence: TGCGCCAGCAGCTTGGTTGCGGCCCTCTACGAGCAGTACTTC. Translation: CASSLVAALYEQYF.